This record covers a single T cell receptor beta chain. Its antigen is still unknown. One base away there is no much larger clone; base qualities are not given. Taken with the paper, the label for time point translates to: recipient sample taken at acute GVHD onset. Blood from recipients was drawn about 28 days before transplant and again at days 30, 100 and 180 after transplant. Nuclei Lysis Solution was used to extract genomic DNA from fresh or cryopreserved unfractionated peripheral blood mononuclear cells. This entry comes from a study of T cell clonotyping in hematopoietic cell transplantation (dated by TCRdb to the early 2020s). In terms of the full investigation: A total of 110 to 150 blood samples were collected in the study from some 37 consecutive transplant recipients and their related donors. Samples from roughly five patients were obtained at the onset of acute graft-versus-host disease and were compared with samples from patients in whom GVHD never developed. Recruitment of patients ran from September 2015 to early 2017, and follow-up continued until late 2020 or until death.

TCR beta CDR3 regions were amplified from genomic DNA with the immunoSEQ assay, a bias-controlled multiplex PCR using V- and J-specific primers. A proprietary barcode and Illumina adapter sequences were added to the CDR3 amplicons in a second PCR step. An Illumina MiSeq instrument was used to sequence the CDR3 libraries. The authors processed their data as follows. immunoSEQ Analyzer 3.0 was used for export and quality control, with R Bioconductor and Immunarch used for downstream analyses. Only productive rearrangements in the normalized downsampled data set went into calculating the repertoire metrics. In the normalized cohort, clonotypes with more than 5 templates were defined as pathologically expanded. Repertoire diversity was measured with the Inverse Simpson Index. To capture all clonotypes, the CMV-specificity analyses were run on the non-normalized data set. The source is immuneACCESS, and TCRdb retained only in-frame sequences with V and J called. Part of the clones is not carried over; for the studies checked, unresolved V genes explain less than half of this, and the remainder is unexplained. D and trimming come from the DNA, and the V and J calls and clone size come from that table. For this sample there are several thousand clones; around 80% appear just once. 27% of the sample is in the top ten clones.

Results the study describes overall, beyond this receptor: A decrease in recipient TCR diversity was observed after transplant, and a progressive increase in pathologically expanded clonotypes was seen from day 30 to day 180. Broader posttransplant TCR repertoire diversity was predicted by donor and pretransplant recipient Inverse Simpson Index values. Only a small fraction of recipient repertoires overlapped donor repertoires, with over 95% appearing de novo at the given depth. The sample size was limited, and because cells were not sorted, the contributions of CD4 and CD8 repertoires could not be separated.

This receptor was taken from a female patient in her fifties who had an allogeneic stem cell transplant from an unrelated donor, so the T cells may come from the graft donor. Some clones in this sample may be carry-over from other donors' samples. Sequencing was performed on peripheral blood mononuclear cells, taken at the time of graft-versus-host disease after allogeneic stem cell transplant.

The nucleotides are TGTGCCAGCAGCAATTCCAATAAGGCCACAGGGGCCTCCTACGAGCAGTACTTC. It codes for CASSNSNKATGASYEQYF. The chain couples TRBV7-9 to TRBJ2-7; 7 bases in the junction line up with TRBD1. Taken from cysteine to phenylalanine, the CDR3 has 18 residues. Of all the DNA, just the CDR3 is kept, 54 bases in frame from base 1. Here V drops 5 bases and J drops 0 bases, and the junction holds 16 bases not matched to any gene. The germline V gene (reference sequence) supplies CDR1 SEHNR and CDR2 FQNEAQ.